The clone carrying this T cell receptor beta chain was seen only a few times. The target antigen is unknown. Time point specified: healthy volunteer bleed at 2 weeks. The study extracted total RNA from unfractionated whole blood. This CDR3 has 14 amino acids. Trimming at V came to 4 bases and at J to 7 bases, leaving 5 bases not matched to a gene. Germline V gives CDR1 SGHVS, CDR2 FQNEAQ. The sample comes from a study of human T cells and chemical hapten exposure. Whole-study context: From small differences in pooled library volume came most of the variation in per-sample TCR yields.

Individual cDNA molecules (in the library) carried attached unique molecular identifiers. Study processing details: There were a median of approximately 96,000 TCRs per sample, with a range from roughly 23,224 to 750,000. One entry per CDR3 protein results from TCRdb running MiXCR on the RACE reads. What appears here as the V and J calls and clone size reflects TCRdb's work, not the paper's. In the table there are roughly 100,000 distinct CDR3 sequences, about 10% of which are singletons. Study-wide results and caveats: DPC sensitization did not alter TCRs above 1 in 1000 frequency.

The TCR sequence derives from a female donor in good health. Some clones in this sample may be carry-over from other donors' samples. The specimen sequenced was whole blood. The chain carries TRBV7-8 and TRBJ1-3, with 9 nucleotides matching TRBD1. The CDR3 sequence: CASSWGQGSNTIYF. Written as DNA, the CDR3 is TGTGCCAGCAGCTGGGGACAGGGATCGAACACCATATATTTT.